This entry lists 7 T cell receptor beta chains sequenced from one sample in a study of regulatory T cells in long-lasting Graves disease. Arm-PCR of CDR3 regions and iRepertoire HTBI primers were used to build TCR beta libraries. TCRdb independently ran MiXCR on the multiplex PCR reads; one entry per CDR3 protein. The sample shows hundreds of thousands of distinct CDR3 sequences, approximately 15% of them seen only once. Described time point: newly diagnosed GD, antithyroid drugs for less than 3 months. The TCR library used RNA extracted from PBMCs. These records were also assigned to another study, of T cells in Graves' hyperthyroidism and ophthalmopathy.

The sequencing here drew on peripheral blood mononuclear cells (PBMCs), taken at new diagnosis, from a patient treated with antithyroid drugs. The receptors here all came from a woman in her forties with Graves disease.

Remarks on this clonotype: This may come from a read error, since a much larger clone is one base off. The V gene is TRBV27, the J gene TRBJ1-5; D possibly corresponds to TRBD1 (5 bases). CDR3 length: 15 residues. The germline V gene has CDR1 MNHEY and CDR2 SMNVEV (reference sequence). The CDR3 bases are TGTGCCAGCAAAAATGGGGGGAATCGCAATCGGCCCCAGCATTTT. Protein sequence: CASKNGGNRNRPQHF.

This clonotype was counted at least ten times. The chain employs TRBV6-5 and TRBJ2-1, with TRBD2 as a possible D gene (6 bases). Trimming removed 2 bases at V and 4 bases at J, with 15 bases between. The germline gives CDR1 MNHEY, CDR2 SVGAGI. The CDR3 spans 16 residues. This CDR3 reads CASSYGYSGQYNEQFF. The CDR3 coding sequence is TGTGCCAGCAGTTACGGGTACAGCGGGCAGTACAATGAGCAGTTCTTC.

This clonotype was picked up many times. The CDR3 DNA reads TGCAGTGCTACCCCCCCCTTTATTGCAGATACGCAGTATTTT. Translation: CSATPPFIADTQYF. The rearrangement joins TRBV20-1 to TRBJ2-3; D is undetermined. The length of the CDR3 is 14 residues. The V end lost 4 bases, the J end lost 4 bases, and 15 bases lay between the germline ends. Germline V lookup: CDR1 DFQATT, CDR2 SNEGSKA (reference sequence).

This clonotype was recorded at least ten times. The V and J genes are TRBV4-2 and TRBJ2-5; possible D gene TRBD1, 7 bases. V lost 0 bases and J 7 bases, leaving 18 bases between the germline ends. Germline CDR1 is LGHNA and CDR2 is YNFKEQ. The CDR3 sequence is 16 residues long. The CDR3 DNA sequence: TGTGCCAGCAGCCAAGATGGCGGGACAGATTCGGGGACCCAGTACTTC. Encoded protein: CASSQDGGTDSGTQYF.

This clonotype was counted many times. This chain links TRBV12-3 or TRBV12-4 with TRBJ1-1; possible D gene TRBD1, 5 bases. With 5 bases removed from V and 8 bases from J, the gap between germline ends came to 18 bases. This CDR3 is 14 amino acids long. The CDR3 DNA is TGTGCCAGCAGTCTGTCCACGACAGTGTTCGAAGCTTTCTTT. Amino acid sequence: CASSLSTTVFEAFF.

In this sample, this clonotype turned up many times. The chain is built from TRBV3-1 and TRBJ2-7; maybe TRBD1 (5 bases). Trimming stripped 4 bases from V and 3 bases from J, with 19 bases between. The CDR3 runs to 16 residues. Germline-derived CDR1 and CDR2 are LGHDT and YNNKEL (reference sequence). This chain's CDR3 is CASSPVPGSTHYEQYF. CDR3 coding DNA: TGTGCCAGCAGCCCCGTACCAGGGTCGACTCACTACGAGCAGTACTTC.

There are a few counts of this clonotype. A read error may be the cause here, since a much bigger clone is one base away. This chain uses TRBV10-3 with TRBJ2-5; 11 nucleotides agree with TRBD1. The CDR3 loop spans 14 amino acids. Germline CDR1 ENHRY, CDR2 SYGVKD. This chain's CDR3 is CVISVGQGAETQYF. The CDR3 DNA reads TGTGTCATCAGTGTTGGACAGGGGGCAGAGACCCAGTACTTC.